These 31 T cell receptor beta chains originate from one sample sequenced in a study of T-cell memory formation after mild COVID-19. TCRdb called the 5' RACE reads again in MiXCR, with one record for every CDR3 protein. This sample yields a few hundred thousand distinct CDR3 sequences, of which roughly 20% are seen a single time; 7% to 9% belongs to the top ten. Sequenced sample: PBMCs or a T cell subset sorted from them (not recorded which). These receptors were taken from an adult woman who had mild COVID-19 (a few samples of this study predate the infection). Cell type and time point are not known.

The chain couples TRBV21-1 to TRBJ2-3; TRBD2, the D gene given by the table, was not confirmed from the DNA. TRBV21-1 is described as a pseudogene. This CDR3 is built from 21 residues. CDR3 DNA sequence: TGTGCCAGCAGCAAAGGGACGAAAGAAACCAGAAGGACTAGCGGGAGTACTACGCAGTATTTT. It encodes CASSKGTKETRRTSGSTTQYF.

The rearrangement joins TRBV6-5 to TRBJ2-3, with TRBD1 matching over 9 bases. The CDR3 has 15 residues. Germline CDR1 MNHEY, CDR2 SVGAGI. V gave up 6 bases and J gave up 3 bases; unmatched junction bases: 7. CDR3 loop: CASSLGQGQTDTQYF. DNA for the CDR3: TGTGCCAGCAGCCTCGGACAGGGGCAAACAGATACGCAGTATTTT.

CDR3 nucleotides: TGTGCCAGCAGCTCCCCTAGCGGCACTAGCACAGATACGCAGTATTTT. Protein: CASSSPSGTSTDTQYF. This chain links TRBV11-2 with TRBJ2-3, with 7 bases aligning to TRBD2. The CDR3 consists of 16 residues. Per the germline V gene, CDR1 is SGHAT and CDR2 is FQNNGV. The V segment lost 4 bases and the J segment 0 bases; nucleotides outside the gene matches: 7.

The rearrangement uses TRBV20-1 and TRBJ2-6; maybe TRBD1 (7 bases). Between the trimmed V and J ends, which lost 3 bases and 3 bases, there was a span of 18 bases. This CDR3 region has 17 residues. Germline V lookup: CDR1 DFQATT, CDR2 SNEGSKA (reference sequence). For the CDR3, the DNA is TGCAGTGCTAGGGAGTCAGGGGGGTCTTATGGGGCCAACGTCCTGACTTTC. Protein: CSARESGGSYGANVLTF.

V and J are TRBV3-1 and TRBJ1-2; no reliable D call. The CDR3 totals 16 residues. The germline V gene has CDR1 LGHDT and CDR2 YNNKEL (reference sequence). V was clipped by 1 base and J by 1 base, with 13 bases between them. Here the CDR3 DNA reads TGTGCCAGCAGCCAAGGAGTCTTTAGATATAACTATGGCTACACCTTC. Amino acid sequence: CASSQGVFRYNYGYTF.

The V and J genes are TRBV12-3 or TRBV12-4 and TRBJ2-7; D is perhaps TRBD1 (5 bases). Trimming removed 4 bases from V and 2 bases from J, with 18 bases in between. CDR3 size: 16 residues. The CDR3 spells CASSYKDPGLPYEQYF. The CDR3 bases are TGTGCCAGCAGTTATAAGGACCCAGGGCTTCCCTACGAGCAGTACTTC.

The chain joins TRBV12-3 or TRBV12-4 to TRBJ1-2, with 10 bases fitting TRBD1. The length of the CDR3 is 15 residues. V was pared by 7 bases and J by 3 bases, with 8 bases of the junction left unmatched. DNA of the CDR3: TGTGCCAGCACCAAGACAGGGGGCGGAGACTATGGCTACACCTTC. This encodes CASTKTGGGDYGYTF.

The chain carries TRBV7-6 and TRBJ2-2, with 8 bases matching TRBD2. The length of the CDR3 is 14 residues. Germline V gene lookup returns CDR1 SGHVS and CDR2 FNYEAQ. Trimming took 10 bases from V and 2 from J; bases not matched to a gene: 6. This CDR3 reads CATRSGSNTGELFF. CDR3 sequence (DNA): TGTGCCACTCGCAGCGGGAGTAACACCGGGGAGCTGTTTTTT.

The V call is TRBV5-1, the J call TRBJ1-2, with 9 bases matching TRBD1. The junction had 6 bases not matched to a gene; V was cut back by 4 bases and J by 8 bases. CDR1 is SGHRS, CDR2 YFSETQ, per germline. The CDR3 is 13 residues long. Here the CDR3 reads CASSLQGAEGYTF. CDR3 DNA: TGCGCCAGCAGCCTACAGGGGGCAGAAGGCTACACCTTC.

This clonotype has at least ten counts. The genes are TRBV7-9 and TRBJ1-5; D gene uncertain. The germline V gene has CDR1 SEHNR and CDR2 FQNEAQ (reference sequence). The V and J ends lost 3 bases and 3 bases respectively, with 6 bases between them. The CDR3 runs to 13 residues. The CDR3 protein is CASSLGFNQPQHF. The CDR3 DNA sequence: TGTGCCAGCAGCTTGGGGTTCAATCAGCCCCAGCATTTT.

In its sample, this clonotype was seen a few times. The V and J genes are TRBV5-1 and TRBJ1-2; D remains ambiguous. The germline CDR1 and CDR2 sequences are SGHRS and YFSETQ. Trimming left V 1 base short and J 4 bases short, with 14 bases between. The CDR3 has 15 residues. The CDR3 loop reads CASSLLDGDSYGYTF. DNA for the CDR3: TGCGCCAGCAGCTTGCTCGACGGGGATAGCTATGGCTACACCTTC.

This clonotype appeared a few times. The chain recombines TRBV20-1 with TRBJ2-5; the match to TRBD2 covers 16 bases. This CDR3 has 20 residues. Germline CDR1 reads DFQATT; CDR2 reads SNEGSKA (reference sequence). V dropped 4 bases and J dropped 0; count of bases not matched to a gene: 14. CDR3: CSANPAPGLAGGLDQETQYF. The CDR3 nucleotides are TGCAGTGCTAACCCCGCTCCGGGACTAGCGGGAGGGTTGGACCAAGAGACCCAGTACTTC.

The chain employs TRBV12-3 or TRBV12-4 and TRBJ1-6; D is perhaps TRBD1 (5 bases). Trimming took 8 bases from V and 8 from J, leaving 19 bases between them. The CDR3 is 15 amino acids. The CDR3 reads CASGPTGQPYSPLHF. The DNA for the CDR3 is TGTGCCAGCGGCCCTACGGGGCAGCCCTATTCACCCCTCCACTTT.

The rearrangement links TRBV4-1 to TRBJ2-7; D is undetermined. The CDR3 has 15 amino acids. Deletions cut 4 bases from V and 0 bases from J, with 13 bases between. In germline, CDR1 is MGHRA, CDR2 YSYEKL. CDR3 sequence reads: CASSLETGFSYEQYF. The CDR3 nucleotides are TGCGCCAGCAGCCTAGAAACGGGCTTCTCCTACGAGCAGTACTTC.

The chain is built from TRBV9 and TRBJ1-2; the match to TRBD1 covers 7 bases. Germline values: CDR1 SGDLS, CDR2 YYNGEE. The CDR3 runs to 13 residues. V lost 4 bases, J lost 7 bases, and 7 bases stayed unmatched. The CDR3 bases are TGTGCCAGCAGCCCCGGGACAGAGGGTGGCTACACCTTC. Translating gives CASSPGTEGGYTF. The full variable domain, rest sourced from reference TRBV9 and TRBJ1-2, is DSGVTQTPKHLITATGQRVTLRCSPRSGDLSVYWYQQSLDQGLQFLIQYYNGEERAKGNILERFSAQQFPDLHSELNLSSLELGDSALYFCASSPGTEGGYTFGSGTRLTVV.

V gene TRBV18 combines with J gene TRBJ2-3, with a tentative D call TRBD1 (6 bases). The CDR3 runs 14 residues. V lost 6 bases and J lost 1, with 11 bases in between. Per the germline V gene, CDR1 is KGHSH and CDR2 is LQKENI. The CDR3 loop is CASSGGQRTDTQYF. CDR3 bases: TGTGCCAGCTCCGGAGGACAGCGCACAGATACGCAGTATTTT.

This clonotype occurred a few times. The chain combines TRBV7-2 with TRBJ2-1, with 9 bases matching TRBD2. The germline CDR1 and CDR2 sequences are SGHTA and FQGNSA. There are 16 residues in the CDR3. Germline trimming cut 5 bases from V and 6 bases from J; bases unmatched to any gene: 11. CDR3 in amino acids: CASSPRAGTSTNEQFF. Written as DNA, the CDR3 is TGTGCCAGCAGCCCGAGGGCCGGGACTAGCACCAATGAGCAGTTCTTC.

This clonotype was counted only a few times. The J gene is TRBJ2-7, the V gene TRBV5-1; no firm D call. V lost 5 bases to trimming and J lost 1 base, with 13 bases between them. The CDR3 sequence is 14 residues long. CDR1 SGHRS and CDR2 YFSETQ come from the germline V gene. The CDR3 DNA follows: TGCGCCAGCAGGGTTGAGACGACTTCCTACGAGCAGTACTTC. Encoded protein: CASRVETTSYEQYF.

The chain uses TRBV5-4 and TRBJ1-1, with a tentative D call TRBD1 (6 bases). Germline V gives CDR1 SGHNT, CDR2 YYREEE (reference sequence). The CDR3 runs to 15 residues. V was clipped by 1 base and J by 3 bases, with 13 bases between them. The CDR3 is CASSLHRVGDTEAFF. In nucleotides, the CDR3 is TGTGCCAGCAGCTTGCACAGGGTTGGCGACACTGAAGCTTTCTTT.

This clonotype was observed a few times. The DNA for the CDR3 is TGTGCCAGTAGTATAGGTTGGGCTAGTGTGGTCGAGCAGTACTTC. Translation: CASSIGWASVVEQYF. This chain joins TRBV19 and TRBJ2-7; no reliable D call. The CDR3 totals 15 residues. Germline CDR1 LNHDA, CDR2 SQIVND (reference sequence). Between the trimmed V and J ends, which lost 1 base and 6 bases, there was a span of 16 bases. Filled out from reference TRBV19 and TRBJ2-7, the complete variable domain reads DGGITQSPKYLFRKEGQNVTLSCEQNLNHDAMYWYRQDPGQGLRLIYYSQIVNDFQKGDIAEGYSVSREKKESFPLTVTSAQKNPTAFYLCASSIGWASVVEQYFGPGTRLTVT.

V is TRBV5-6 and J is TRBJ2-7; no firm D call. Looked up from germline, CDR1 is SGHDT and CDR2 is YYEEEE. The CDR3 is made up of 14 amino acids. With 4 bases removed from V and 2 bases from J, the gap between germline ends came to 13 bases. CDR3 protein: CASSPPSGAYEQYF. In DNA, the CDR3 is TGTGCCAGCAGCCCGCCGAGTGGGGCCTACGAGCAGTACTTC.

This chain links TRBV30 with TRBJ2-3, with D perhaps being TRBD1 or TRBD2 (5 bases each). This CDR3 contains 15 residues. The V and J ends lost 4 bases and 1 base respectively, with 15 bases between them. Germline CDR1 and CDR2: GTSNPN and SVGIG (reference sequence). The CDR3 here is CAWNPGAHRTDTQYF. The CDR3, as DNA: TGTGCCTGGAACCCCGGGGCGCATCGCACAGATACGCAGTATTTT.

This clonotype was detected only a few times. The chain joins TRBV20-1 to TRBJ2-3; D not resolved. V was cut by 0 bases and J by 5 bases, with 6 bases left in between. The CDR3 is 12 amino acids. CDR1 and CDR2 (germline): DFQATT, SNEGSKA (reference sequence). The chain's CDR3 is CSARDPRDTQYF. CDR3 sequence (DNA): TGCAGTGCTAGAGACCCTCGAGATACGCAGTATTTT.

This clonotype has just a few counts. J is TRBJ2-1 and V is TRBV12-3 or TRBV12-4; D assignment may be TRBD1 or TRBD2 (6 bases each). The CDR3 has 14 residues. Trimming stripped 8 bases from V and 3 bases from J, with 14 bases between. The CDR3 DNA reads as TGTGCCAGCGGGGGCGGGGAGAACTACAATGAGCAGTTCTTC. Protein: CASGGGENYNEQFF.

This clonotype was picked up a small number of times. The chain is built from TRBV7-9 and TRBJ2-2; the D gene could be TRBD1 or TRBD2 (5 bases each). The V gene's germline CDR1 is SEHNR and CDR2 FQNEAQ (reference sequence). This CDR3 spans 15 amino acids. Trimming took off 2 bases at V and 4 bases at J, with 11 bases between the two ends. The CDR3 sequence is CASSLTGGSTGELFF. The CDR3, as DNA: TGTGCCAGCAGCTTAACTGGGGGATCCACCGGGGAGCTGTTTTTT.

The chain has TRBV11-2 and TRBJ1-6, with D perhaps TRBD1 (5 bases). The CDR3 is 14 amino acids. Germline V lookup: CDR1 SGHAT, CDR2 FQNNGV. Between the trimmed V and J ends, which lost 5 bases and 5 bases, there was a span of 10 bases. CDR3: CASSRPDNNSPLHF. CDR3 DNA sequence: TGTGCCAGCAGCCGCCCGGACAATAATTCACCCCTCCACTTT. The full variable domain, rest sourced from reference TRBV11-2 and TRBJ1-6, is EAGVAQSPRYKIIEKRQSVAFWCNPISGHATLYWYQQILGQGPKLLIQFQNNGVVDDSQLPKDRFSAERLKGVDSTLKIQPAKLEDSAVYLCASSRPDNNSPLHFGNGTRLTVT.

This clonotype was seen only a few times. The chain is built from TRBV3-1 and TRBJ2-1; no firm D call. The CDR3 runs 11 residues. The germline V gene encodes CDR1 LGHDT and CDR2 YNNKEL (reference sequence). Trimming cost V 5 bases and J 10 bases, with 9 bases left between them. Here the CDR3 reads CASSSGHEQFF. CDR3 bases: TGTGCCAGCAGCTCCGGTCACGAGCAGTTCTTC.

Only a few counts were recorded for this clonotype. The chain joins TRBV12-3 or TRBV12-4 to TRBJ1-2, with 7 positions matching TRBD1. CDR3 size: 14 residues. V gave up 3 bases and J gave up 4 bases; unmatched junction bases: 5. The DNA of the CDR3 is TGTGCCAGCAGTTTGAACAGGGGCGGCTATGGCTACACCTTC. Amino acid sequence: CASSLNRGGYGYTF.

The V gene is TRBV7-6, the J gene TRBJ2-5; tentatively, D is TRBD1 (5 bases). Germline V gene data show CDR1 as SGHVS and CDR2 as FNYEAQ. The CDR3 covers 14 residues. Trimming left V 5 bases short and J 1 base short, with 11 bases between. In DNA form, the CDR3 reads TGTGCCAGCAGCAACACAGGAGCCCAAGAGACCCAGTACTTC. Translated: CASSNTGAQETQYF.

The sample holds a few counts of this clonotype. The chain carries TRBV5-5 and TRBJ2-7; 7 bases fit TRBD1. Trimming at V came to 0 bases and at J to 0 bases, leaving 3 bases not matched to a gene. From germline, CDR1 is SGHKS and CDR2 YYEKEE (reference sequence). The CDR3 contains 15 residues. CDR3 sequence reads: CASSLGDSDSYEQYF. The CDR3 DNA sequence: TGTGCCAGCAGCTTGGGGGACAGTGACTCCTACGAGCAGTACTTC.

V usage is TRBV5-1 and J usage is TRBJ2-7; TRBD1 or TRBD2 may be the D gene (5 bases each). Germline V gives CDR1 SGHRS, CDR2 YFSETQ. Trimming shortened V by 4 bases and J by 5 bases, and 25 bases separated the two germline ends. This CDR3 has 17 amino acids. CDR3 amino acids: CASSPPPRGIFWNEQYF. As DNA, the CDR3 is TGCGCCAGCAGCCCGCCCCCGAGGGGAATATTTTGGAACGAGCAGTACTTC.